What follows is one TCR beta chain and its context. The antigen is undetermined. This CDR3 spans 13 amino acids. These data originate in a study of T cells expressing NK-cell markers. Findings and limits, study-wide: These clonotypes also led the CD3+CD56-NKG2C+ fraction in a handful of donors. Expanded clones of NKG2C+ T cells had an unclear HCMV specificity. In several donors, dominant CD3+CD56+NKG2C+ clones formed 1.0-7.0% of CD8+ cells.

TCR beta cDNA was generated via 5'RACE template switching incorporating UMIs. TCRdb re-called the 5' RACE reads and gives one entry per CDR3 protein, without DNA. The listing contains 150,000 or so distinct CDR3 sequences. This chain links TRBV23-1 with TRBJ2-3. TRBV23-1 falls under the ORF class, with uncertain function. The TCR originated in a woman aged 45-65 years in good health. Sequenced material: blood T cells: a sorted CD56 or NKG2C T cell subset, CD4+ or CD8+ T cells, or bulk PBMC T cells (not recorded which). The CDR3 sequence: CANLTPDTDTQYF.